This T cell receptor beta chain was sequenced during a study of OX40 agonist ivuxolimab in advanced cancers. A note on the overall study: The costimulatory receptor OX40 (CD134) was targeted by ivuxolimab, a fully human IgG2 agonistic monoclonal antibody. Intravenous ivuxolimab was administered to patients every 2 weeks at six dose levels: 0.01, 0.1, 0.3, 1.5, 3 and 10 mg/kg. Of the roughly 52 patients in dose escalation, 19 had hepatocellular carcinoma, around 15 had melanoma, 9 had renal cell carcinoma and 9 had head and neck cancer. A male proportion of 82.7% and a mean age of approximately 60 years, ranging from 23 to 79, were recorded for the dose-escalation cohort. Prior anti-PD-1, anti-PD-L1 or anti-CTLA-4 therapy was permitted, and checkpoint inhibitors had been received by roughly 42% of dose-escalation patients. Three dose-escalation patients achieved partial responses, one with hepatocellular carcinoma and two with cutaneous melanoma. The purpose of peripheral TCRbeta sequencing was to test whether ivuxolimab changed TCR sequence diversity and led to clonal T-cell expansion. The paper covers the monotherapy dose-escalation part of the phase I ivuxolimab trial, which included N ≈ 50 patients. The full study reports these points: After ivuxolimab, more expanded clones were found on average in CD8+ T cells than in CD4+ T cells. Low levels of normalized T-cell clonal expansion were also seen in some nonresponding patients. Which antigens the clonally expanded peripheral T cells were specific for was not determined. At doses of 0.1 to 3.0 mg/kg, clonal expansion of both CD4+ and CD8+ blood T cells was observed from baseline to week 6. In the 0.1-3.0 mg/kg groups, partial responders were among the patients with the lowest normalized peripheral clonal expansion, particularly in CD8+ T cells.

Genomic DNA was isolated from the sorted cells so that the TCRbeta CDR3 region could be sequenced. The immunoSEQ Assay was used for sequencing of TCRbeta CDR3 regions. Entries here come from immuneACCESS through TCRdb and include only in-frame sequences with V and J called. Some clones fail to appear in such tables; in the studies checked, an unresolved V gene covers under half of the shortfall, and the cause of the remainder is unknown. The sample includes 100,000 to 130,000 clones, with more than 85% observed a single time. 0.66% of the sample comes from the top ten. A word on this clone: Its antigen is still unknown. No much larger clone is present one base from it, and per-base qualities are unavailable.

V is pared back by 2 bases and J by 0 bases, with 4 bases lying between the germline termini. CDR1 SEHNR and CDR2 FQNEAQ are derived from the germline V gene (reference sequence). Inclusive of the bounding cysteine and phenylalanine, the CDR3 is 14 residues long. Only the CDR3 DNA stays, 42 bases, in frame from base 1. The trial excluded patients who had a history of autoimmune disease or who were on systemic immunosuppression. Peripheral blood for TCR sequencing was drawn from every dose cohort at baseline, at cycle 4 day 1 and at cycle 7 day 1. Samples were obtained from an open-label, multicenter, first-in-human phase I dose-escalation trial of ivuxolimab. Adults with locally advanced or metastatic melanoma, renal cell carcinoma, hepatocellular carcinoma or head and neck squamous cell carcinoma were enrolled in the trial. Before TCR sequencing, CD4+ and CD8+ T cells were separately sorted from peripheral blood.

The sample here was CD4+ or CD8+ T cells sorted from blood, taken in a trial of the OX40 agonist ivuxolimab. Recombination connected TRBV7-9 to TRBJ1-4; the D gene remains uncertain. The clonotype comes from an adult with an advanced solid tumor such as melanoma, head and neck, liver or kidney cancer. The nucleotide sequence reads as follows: TGTGCCAGCAGCTTACAGACAACTAATGAAAAACTGTTTTTT. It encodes CASSLQTTNEKLFF.